Each of the 23 T cell receptor beta chains below was sequenced from the same sample in a study of T-cell reconstitution after alpha-beta-depleted transplantation in children. Unique molecular identifiers were incorporated into the prepared TCRbeta library. Each CDR3 protein gets one entry after TCRdb re-called the PCR reads with MiXCR. The sample holds roughly 200,000 distinct CDR3 sequences, approximately 14% seen once. The sample consisted of PBMCs from the stem cell graft donor, taken from the stem cell graft. The receptors shown here come from a human donor who donated a stem cell graft to a child with acute lymphoblastic leukemia.

The sample holds many counts of this clonotype. This chain connects TRBV7-8 to TRBJ2-3; 7 bases match TRBD2. V was pared by 5 bases and J by 5 bases, with 7 bases of the junction left unmatched. Germline V gene data show CDR1 as SGHVS and CDR2 as FQNEAQ. The CDR3 spans 14 residues. This chain's CDR3 is CASSESGTRDTQYF. CDR3 DNA sequence: TGTGCCAGCAGCGAGAGCGGGACCAGAGATACGCAGTATTTT. Supplemented by reference TRBV7-8 and TRBJ2-3, the full variable domain reads GAGVSQSPRYKVAKRGQDVALRCDPISGHVSLFWYQQALGQGPEFLTYFQNEAQLDKSGLPSDRFFAERPEGSVSTLKIQRTQQEDSAVYLCASSESGTRDTQYFGPGTRLTVL.

The rearrangement joins TRBV27 to TRBJ2-7; D possibly matches TRBD1 or TRBD2 (5 bases each). V was trimmed by 8 bases and J by 7 bases, leaving 12 bases between them. The CDR3 length is 11 residues. CDR1 and CDR2 from the germline V gene are MNHEY and SMNVEV (reference sequence). CDR3 sequence: CASQLAGEQYF. The CDR3 DNA is TGTGCCAGCCAGCTAGCAGGGGAGCAGTACTTC.

The chain carries TRBV11-2 and TRBJ2-2; 10 bases agree with TRBD1. V gave up 5 bases and J gave up 4 bases; unmatched junction bases: 7. Germline CDR1 is SGHAT and CDR2 is FQNNGV. The CDR3 is made up of 16 amino acids. CDR3 nucleotide sequence: TGTGCCAGCAGCCAACCCAGGACAGGGGGCACCGGGGAGCTGTTTTTT. It yields the protein CASSQPRTGGTGELFF.

This clonotype was seen many times. The V gene is TRBV11-2, the J gene TRBJ2-1; the match to TRBD2 covers 8 bases. Trimming took 6 bases from V and 2 from J; bases not matched to a gene: 3. In germline, CDR1 is SGHAT, CDR2 FQNNGV. The CDR3 runs 14 residues. The CDR3 sequence is CASREREPYNEQFF. The CDR3 bases are TGTGCCAGCAGAGAGCGGGAGCCCTACAATGAGCAGTTCTTC. Full variable domain (remainder filled in from reference TRBV11-2 and TRBJ2-1): EAGVAQSPRYKIIEKRQSVAFWCNPISGHATLYWYQQILGQGPKLLIQFQNNGVVDDSQLPKDRFSAERLKGVDSTLKIQPAKLEDSAVYLCASREREPYNEQFFGPGTRLTVL.

This clonotype was recorded at least ten times. This rearrangement joins TRBV4-2 to TRBJ1-2, with D maybe TRBD1 (5 bases). Per germline, CDR1 LGHNA and CDR2 YNFKEQ. CDR3 length: 14 amino acids. V was clipped by 0 bases and J by 6 bases, with 11 bases between them. CDR3: CASSQDRGSNGYTF. CDR3 sequence (DNA): TGTGCCAGCAGCCAAGATAGGGGTTCGAATGGCTACACCTTC.

In this sample, this clonotype turned up many times. Written as DNA, the CDR3 is TGTGCCAGCAGCTTAAACCCACGCGGAACTAATGAAAAACTGTTTTTT. It translates to CASSLNPRGTNEKLFF. V is TRBV7-2 and J is TRBJ1-4; D remains unclear. Germline CDR1 is SGHTA and CDR2 is FQGNSA. The CDR3 is made up of 16 amino acids. V shed 2 bases and J shed 1 base, with 11 bases lying between them.

The table lists this clonotype with many counts. The chain combines TRBV20-1 with TRBJ2-3; 8 nucleotides match TRBD2. CDR1 and CDR2 from the germline V gene are DFQATT and SNEGSKA (reference sequence). J was trimmed by 4 bases and V by 0 bases; bases with no gene match: 6. This CDR3 has 15 residues. For the CDR3, the DNA is TGCAGTGCTAGAGATCAGCTCGGGAGGGCAGATACGCAGTATTTT. It codes for CSARDQLGRADTQYF.

This clonotype occurred many times. This rearrangement joins TRBV6-1 to TRBJ2-1, with D perhaps assigned TRBD1 or TRBD2 (5 bases each). CDR1 MNHNS and CDR2 SASEGT come from the germline V gene. Trimming pared 8 bases from V and 6 bases from J, leaving 17 bases between. The CDR3 extends over 14 amino acids. Here the CDR3 reads CASYPRSGTNEQFF. The CDR3 DNA follows: TGTGCCAGCTACCCCAGGTCGGGGACCAATGAGCAGTTCTTC.

The gene calls are TRBV3-1 and TRBJ1-1, with TRBD1 as a possible D gene (6 bases). Germline CDR1 is LGHDT and CDR2 is YNNKEL (reference sequence). The V and J ends lost 4 bases and 5 bases respectively, with 14 bases between them. This CDR3 has 14 residues. The CDR3 region has the DNA TGTGCCAGCAGCCCCAACAGGGTTGGGACTGAAGCTTTCTTT. Protein product: CASSPNRVGTEAFF.

This clonotype was seen ten or more times. V usage is TRBV20-1 and J usage is TRBJ1-5; a possible D gene is TRBD1 (6 bases). The CDR3 loop spans 15 amino acids. Trimming removed 6 bases at V and 2 bases at J, with 17 bases between. Germline assignment: CDR1 DFQATT and CDR2 SNEGSKA (reference sequence). The CDR3 loop is CSAKGGDLRNQPQHF. The CDR3 DNA follows: TGCAGTGCGAAGGGGGGGGATTTGCGCAATCAGCCCCAGCATTTT.

This clonotype has a count of ten or more. The rearrangement links TRBV24-1 to TRBJ1-1; no reliable D call. Germline V gene lookup returns CDR1 KGHDR and CDR2 SFDVKD. The CDR3 consists of 13 residues. The ends were cut back, 5 bases at V and 6 bases at J, with 12 bases in the middle. The CDR3 here is CATSADNRAEAFF. CDR3 DNA: TGTGCCACCAGTGCCGACAACCGGGCTGAAGCTTTCTTT.

This clonotype occurred many times. J is TRBJ1-1 and V is TRBV20-1, with D maybe TRBD1 (5 bases). The germline V and J ends were trimmed by 3 bases and 4 bases, with 12 bases remaining between them. CDR1 and CDR2 (germline): DFQATT, SNEGSKA (reference sequence). This CDR3 has 13 residues. The CDR3 DNA sequence: TGCAGTGCTAGTCGGCAGGGATCCACTGAAGCTTTCTTT. The encoded protein is CSASRQGSTEAFF.

The rearrangement links TRBV10-3 to TRBJ2-4, with 8 bases that match TRBD1. Germline trimming cut 8 bases from V and 6 bases from J; bases unmatched to any gene: 0. The germline V gene encodes CDR1 ENHRY and CDR2 SYGVKD. The CDR3 spans 11 residues. CDR3 DNA: TGTGCCATCGGACAGGGAAACATTCAGTACTTC. Translated: CAIGQGNIQYF.

This clonotype occurred many times. The gene calls are TRBV5-1 and TRBJ1-1; D call uncertain. The CDR3 extends over 11 amino acids. The germline V gene has CDR1 SGHRS and CDR2 YFSETQ. Trimming stripped 0 bases from V and 12 bases from J, with 9 bases between. The CDR3, as DNA: TGCGCCAGCAGCTTGGAAGGTGGAACTTTCTTT. Translation gives CASSLEGGTFF.

This clonotype was seen at least ten times. The chain links TRBV11-1 to TRBJ2-6, with 10 bases aligning to TRBD2. The CDR3 is 19 residues long. V gave up 3 bases and J gave up 4 bases; unmatched junction bases: 12. Germline CDR1 and CDR2: SGHAT and FQDESV (reference sequence). CDR3 coding DNA: TGTGCCAGCAGCTTTGTCTCGAGCGGGAGGGCCGCCGGGGCCAACGTCCTGACTTTC. Its translation: CASSFVSSGRAAGANVLTF. The full variable domain, in which reference TRBV11-1 and TRBJ2-6 provide the parts outside the CDR3, is EAEVAQSPRYKITEKSQAVAFWCDPISGHATLYWYRQILGQGPELLVQFQDESVVDDSQLPKDRFSAERLKGVDSTLKIQPAELGDSAMYLCASSFVSSGRAAGANVLTFGAGSRLTVL.

This clonotype was observed many times. The chain combines TRBV29-1 with TRBJ2-1, with D hard to call. This CDR3 contains 12 residues. In germline, CDR1 is SQVTM, CDR2 ANQGSEA. The V end lost 6 bases, the J end lost 5 bases, and 11 bases lay between the germline ends. The CDR3 bases are TGCAGCGTAGACCCTTCTAACAATGAGCAGTTCTTC. This gives the protein CSVDPSNNEQFF.

In its sample, this clonotype was seen many times. The chain joins TRBV20-1 to TRBJ2-1, with TRBD1 as a possible D gene (5 bases). Per germline, CDR1 DFQATT and CDR2 SNEGSKA (reference sequence). The CDR3 is 12 amino acids. The V gene lost 3 bases and the J gene lost 14 bases, with 17 bases spanning the gap. CDR3 DNA: TGCAGTGCTAGTAAAGTAGGGGATTTAAAGTTCTTC. It specifies CSASKVGDLKFF.

In its sample, this clonotype was seen many times. The CDR3 region has the DNA TGTGCCAGCAGCCAAGGGCTGTACGATGGGGAGCAGTTCTTC. It yields the protein CASSQGLYDGEQFF. The chain employs TRBV3-1 and TRBJ2-1; unclear D gene. The germline gives CDR1 LGHDT, CDR2 YNNKEL (reference sequence). V lost 1 base and J lost 10, with 14 bases in between. The CDR3 extends over 14 amino acids.

This clonotype was seen many times. The V gene is TRBV6-5, the J gene TRBJ1-1, with D unclear. Germline V gene lookup returns CDR1 MNHEY and CDR2 SVGAGI. This CDR3 is 15 amino acids long. V was shortened by 0 bases and J by 3 bases, with 11 bases between the two germline ends. The CDR3 coding sequence is TGTGCCAGCAGTTACTCGTTACAGCTATACACTGAAGCTTTCTTT. Translation gives CASSYSLQLYTEAFF.

As concerns this clonotype: This could be a read error, since a much larger clone is one nucleotide away. The rearrangement uses TRBV3-1 and TRBJ2-1; D possibly uses TRBD1 or TRBD2 (5 bases each). Germline V CDR1 and CDR2: LGHDT, YNNKEL (reference sequence). V was trimmed by 7 bases and J by 0 bases, leaving 16 bases between them. This CDR3 spans 16 amino acids. CDR3 DNA: TGTGCCAGCACCCAGCGAGGGGCGGCCTCCTACAATGAGCAGTTCTTC. Its protein is CASTQRGAASYNEQFF.

Only a few counts were recorded for this clonotype. The chain couples TRBV20-1 to TRBJ1-5; D not resolved. Germline lookup yields CDR1 DFQATT and CDR2 SNEGSKA (reference sequence). This CDR3 contains 16 residues. V was cut by 3 bases and J by 1 base, with 16 bases left in between. The DNA for the CDR3 is TGCAGTGCTAGCAGCCTAAGGCAGGAGAGCAATCAGCCCCAGCATTTT. It is translated as CSASSLRQESNQPQHF.

The sample holds many counts of this clonotype. This sequence joins TRBV20-1 and TRBJ1-1, with D hard to call. In germline, CDR1 is DFQATT, CDR2 SNEGSKA (reference sequence). The CDR3 has 16 amino acids. The V gene lost 0 bases and the J gene lost 0 bases, with 14 bases spanning the gap. CDR3 in DNA: TGCAGTGCTAGAGACGCCACCGGGAGGATGAACACTGAAGCTTTCTTT. Translation: CSARDATGRMNTEAFF.

This clonotype was observed at least ten times. The CDR3 loop is CASSLSPASREQYF. The CDR3 DNA is TGTGCCAGCAGCTTATCCCCTGCTTCAAGGGAGCAGTACTTC. The genes are TRBV11-1 and TRBJ2-7; D gene unclear. V gave up 2 bases and J gave up 7 bases, with 15 bases separating them. This CDR3 region has 14 residues. CDR1 and CDR2 (germline): SGHAT, FQDESV (reference sequence).